The rows below give T cell receptor beta chains drawn from one sample of a study of T-cell reconstitution after alpha-beta-depleted transplantation in children. TCRdb re-called the PCR reads with MiXCR, one entry per CDR3 protein. The table has hundreds of thousands of distinct CDR3 sequences, around 16% seen once. The sample was PBMCs from the stem cell graft donor, taken from the stem cell graft. These receptors were taken from a human donor who donated a stem cell graft to a child with acute myeloid leukemia. Each CDR3 is given with its conserved first and last residue. Each record gives: CDR3 protein, CDR3 DNA, V gene, clone size, J gene, CDR3 length, D gene. D genes are given only for firm matches. The listing skips clone size in some rows; elsewhere it reads once, few, many or a size class.

cdr3_aa: CSATGGLVYNEQFF
cdr3_nt: TGCAGTGCCACAGGGGGGCTGGTATACAATGAGCAGTTCTTC
v_call: TRBV20-1
clone_size: NA
j_call: TRBJ2-1
cdr3_length: 14
d_call: TRBD1

cdr3_aa: CSARRTQKNIQYF
cdr3_nt: TGCAGCGCAAGGCGGACACAGAAAAACATTCAGTACTTC
v_call: TRBV29-1
clone_size: NA
j_call: TRBJ2-4
cdr3_length: 13
d_call: NA

cdr3_aa: CASSQQGLGTEAFF
cdr3_nt: TGCGCCAGCAGCCAACAGGGTTTGGGCACTGAAGCTTTCTTT
v_call: TRBV4-3
clone_size: many
j_call: TRBJ1-1
cdr3_length: 14
d_call: NA

cdr3_aa: CSVEGTPDGSYEQYF
cdr3_nt: TGCAGCGTTGAAGGGACCCCCGATGGGTCCTACGAGCAGTACTTC
v_call: TRBV29-1
clone_size: few
j_call: TRBJ2-7
cdr3_length: 15
d_call: NA

cdr3_aa: CASSFLAGTDTQYF
cdr3_nt: TGTGCCAGCAGTTTTCTTGCAGGCACAGATACGCAGTATTTT
v_call: TRBV28
clone_size: many
j_call: TRBJ2-3
cdr3_length: 14
d_call: NA

cdr3_aa: CASSSTWTGDTDTQYF
cdr3_nt: TGTGCCAGCAGCTCCACCTGGACAGGGGACACAGATACGCAGTATTTT
v_call: TRBV7-9
clone_size: few
j_call: TRBJ2-3
cdr3_length: 16
d_call: TRBD1

cdr3_aa: CASSVEGSSYEQYF
cdr3_nt: TGTGCCAGCAGCGTCGAGGGGAGCTCCTACGAGCAGTACTTC
v_call: TRBV9
clone_size: many
j_call: TRBJ2-7
cdr3_length: 14
d_call: NA

cdr3_aa: CASTLGYTGELFF
cdr3_nt: TGTGCCAGCACCCTCGGATACACCGGGGAGCTGTTTTTT
v_call: TRBV12-3/TRBV12-4
clone_size: many
j_call: TRBJ2-2
cdr3_length: 13
d_call: NA

cdr3_aa: CASSLYGTGMLSDTQYF
cdr3_nt: TGTGCCAGCAGTTTATACGGGACAGGGATGTTGTCAGATACGCAGTATTTT
v_call: TRBV12-3/TRBV12-4
clone_size: NA
j_call: TRBJ2-3
cdr3_length: 17
d_call: TRBD1

cdr3_aa: CAISDSDTQYF
cdr3_nt: TGTGCCATCAGTGACTCGGATACGCAGTATTTT
v_call: TRBV10-3
clone_size: many
j_call: TRBJ2-3
cdr3_length: 11
d_call: NA

cdr3_aa: CASSRQGVSQPQHF
cdr3_nt: TGTGCCAGCAGTAGACAGGGCGTCAGTCAGCCCCAGCATTTT
v_call: TRBV6-5
clone_size: NA
j_call: TRBJ1-5
cdr3_length: 14
d_call: TRBD1

cdr3_aa: CASSFVGQGNTEAFF
cdr3_nt: TGTGCCAGCAGCTTCGTGGGACAGGGTAACACTGAAGCTTTCTTT
v_call: TRBV7-2
clone_size: NA
j_call: TRBJ1-1
cdr3_length: 15
d_call: TRBD1

cdr3_aa: CASGGGRFRTDTQYF
cdr3_nt: TGTGCCAGCGGGGGGGGGAGGTTCCGCACAGATACGCAGTATTTT
v_call: TRBV9
clone_size: few
j_call: TRBJ2-3
cdr3_length: 15
d_call: TRBD2

cdr3_aa: CASSEGAQGEQFF
cdr3_nt: TGTGCCAGCTCTGAGGGGGCGCAGGGTGAGCAGTTCTTC
v_call: TRBV12-3/TRBV12-4
clone_size: few
j_call: TRBJ2-1
cdr3_length: 13
d_call: TRBD1

cdr3_aa: CASRLDSSSSYEQYF
cdr3_nt: TGTGCCAGCAGGTTAGACTCCTCCAGCTCCTACGAGCAGTACTTC
v_call: TRBV7-2
clone_size: few
j_call: TRBJ2-7
cdr3_length: 15
d_call: NA

cdr3_aa: CASSEGAGELFF
cdr3_nt: TGCGCCAGCAGCGAAGGGGCCGGGGAGCTGTTTTTT
v_call: TRBV5-1
clone_size: many
j_call: TRBJ2-2
cdr3_length: 12
d_call: NA

cdr3_aa: CASSLGSFEQYF
cdr3_nt: TGTGCCAGCAGTTTAGGTTCTTTCGAGCAGTACTTC
v_call: TRBV12-3/TRBV12-4
clone_size: many
j_call: TRBJ2-7
cdr3_length: 12
d_call: NA

cdr3_aa: CSARGHRDYYGYTF
cdr3_nt: TGCAGTGCTAGAGGCCACAGGGACTACTATGGCTACACCTTC
v_call: TRBV20-1
clone_size: many
j_call: TRBJ1-2
cdr3_length: 14
d_call: NA

cdr3_aa: CSALGTIQLFF
cdr3_nt: TGCAGTGCCCTAGGGACAATACAACTGTTTTTT
v_call: TRBV20-1
clone_size: NA
j_call: TRBJ1-4
cdr3_length: 11
d_call: NA

cdr3_aa: CASSEALPDRGLLDEQFF
cdr3_nt: TGTGCCAGCAGTGAAGCGCTTCCAGACAGGGGCCTTCTCGATGAGCAGTTCTTC
v_call: TRBV2
clone_size: few
j_call: TRBJ2-1
cdr3_length: 18
d_call: TRBD1

cdr3_aa: CATEASYGYTF
cdr3_nt: TGTGCCACGGAGGCATCCTATGGCTACACCTTC
v_call: TRBV6-5
clone_size: NA
j_call: TRBJ1-2
cdr3_length: 11
d_call: NA

cdr3_aa: CASSQSGDSYEQYF
cdr3_nt: TGTGCCAGCAGCCAGTCGGGGGACTCCTACGAGCAGTACTTC
v_call: TRBV11-2
clone_size: many
j_call: TRBJ2-7
cdr3_length: 14
d_call: NA

cdr3_aa: CASSPGQGLPYEQYF
cdr3_nt: TGTGCCAGCTCACCAGGGCAAGGGCTCCCCTACGAGCAGTACTTC
v_call: TRBV18
clone_size: NA
j_call: TRBJ2-7
cdr3_length: 15
d_call: NA

cdr3_aa: CASSSLVEHEQYF
cdr3_nt: TGTGCCAGCAGTTCCCTGGTGGAACACGAGCAGTACTTC
v_call: TRBV27
clone_size: many
j_call: TRBJ2-7
cdr3_length: 13
d_call: NA

cdr3_aa: CSAREGTSGGFTDTQYF
cdr3_nt: TGCAGTGCTAGAGAAGGGACTAGCGGGGGATTCACAGATACGCAGTATTTT
v_call: TRBV20-1
clone_size: NA
j_call: TRBJ2-3
cdr3_length: 17
d_call: TRBD2

cdr3_aa: CASSPHRNGYTF
cdr3_nt: TGTGCCAGCAGCCCGCACCGAAATGGCTACACCTTC
v_call: TRBV9
clone_size: few
j_call: TRBJ1-2
cdr3_length: 12
d_call: NA

cdr3_aa: CSASGGFREQFF
cdr3_nt: TGCAGTGCTAGCGGGGGGTTTCGGGAGCAGTTCTTC
v_call: TRBV20-1
clone_size: NA
j_call: TRBJ2-1
cdr3_length: 12
d_call: TRBD2

cdr3_aa: CCARPLDSSPQETQYF
cdr3_nt: TGCTGTGCTAGACCTTTGGACAGTTCCCCTCAAGAGACCCAGTACTTC
v_call: TRBV20-1
clone_size: few
j_call: TRBJ2-5
cdr3_length: 16
d_call: NA

cdr3_aa: CASSDPGGSHYSAYGYTF
cdr3_nt: TGTGCCAGCAGCGATCCGGGTGGCAGCCACTACTCTGCTTATGGCTACACCTTC
v_call: TRBV9
clone_size: many
j_call: TRBJ1-2
cdr3_length: 18
d_call: NA

cdr3_aa: CSAPGTLGIQYF
cdr3_nt: TGCAGTGCTCCCGGGACACTTGGCATTCAGTACTTC
v_call: TRBV20-1
clone_size: many
j_call: TRBJ2-4
cdr3_length: 12
d_call: NA

cdr3_aa: CASSLLGTMDGYTF
cdr3_nt: TGTGCCAGCAGTTTGCTTGGGACCATGGACGGCTACACCTTC
v_call: TRBV12-3/TRBV12-4
clone_size: few
j_call: TRBJ1-2
cdr3_length: 14
d_call: NA

cdr3_aa: CSARGTRNTIYF
cdr3_nt: TGCAGTGCTAGAGGGACAAGGAACACCATATATTTT
v_call: TRBV20-1
clone_size: many
j_call: TRBJ1-3
cdr3_length: 12
d_call: NA

cdr3_aa: CSASSGTRDQPQHF
cdr3_nt: TGCAGTGCTTCATCCGGGACGAGGGATCAGCCCCAGCATTTT
v_call: TRBV20-1
clone_size: many
j_call: TRBJ1-5
cdr3_length: 14
d_call: NA

cdr3_aa: CASSQNRNTGSAKNIQYF
cdr3_nt: TGCGCCAGCAGCCAAAATCGTAACACCGGATCAGCCAAAAACATTCAGTACTTC
v_call: TRBV4-3
clone_size: once
j_call: TRBJ2-4
cdr3_length: 18
d_call: NA

cdr3_aa: CATSDLRQGGWLPQHF
cdr3_nt: TGTGCCACCAGTGATTTACGGCAGGGAGGGTGGTTGCCCCAGCATTTT
v_call: TRBV24-1
clone_size: few
j_call: TRBJ1-5
cdr3_length: 16
d_call: NA

cdr3_aa: CASSPSDREETQYF
cdr3_nt: TGCGCCAGCAGCCCATCGGACAGGGAAGAGACCCAGTACTTC
v_call: TRBV5-1
clone_size: NA
j_call: TRBJ2-5
cdr3_length: 14
d_call: TRBD1

cdr3_aa: CASSRRPWENIQYF
cdr3_nt: TGTGCCAGCAGCCGTCGGCCATGGGAGAACATTCAGTACTTC
v_call: TRBV4-2
clone_size: few
j_call: TRBJ2-4
cdr3_length: 14
d_call: NA

cdr3_aa: CASSPMLSYNEQFF
cdr3_nt: TGTGCCAGCAGCCCGATGCTATCCTACAATGAGCAGTTCTTC
v_call: TRBV5-5
clone_size: many
j_call: TRBJ2-1
cdr3_length: 14
d_call: NA

cdr3_aa: CASSLESGALDGYTF
cdr3_nt: TGTGCCAGCAGCTTAGAATCAGGAGCCCTCGATGGCTACACCTTC
v_call: TRBV7-9
clone_size: few
j_call: TRBJ1-2
cdr3_length: 15
d_call: NA

cdr3_aa: CASSLAGRGPLGNEQFF
cdr3_nt: TGTGCCAGCAGTTTGGCGGGGAGGGGGCCACTCGGCAATGAGCAGTTCTTC
v_call: TRBV28
clone_size: NA
j_call: TRBJ2-1
cdr3_length: 17
d_call: NA

cdr3_aa: CASSQGQAGANVLTF
cdr3_nt: TGCGCCAGCAGCCAAGGGCAGGCTGGGGCCAACGTCCTGACTTTC
v_call: TRBV4-3
clone_size: few
j_call: TRBJ2-6
cdr3_length: 15
d_call: NA

cdr3_aa: CSVIPGTEENIQYF
cdr3_nt: TGCAGCGTTATTCCCGGGACAGAAGAAAACATTCAGTACTTC
v_call: TRBV29-1
clone_size: many
j_call: TRBJ2-4
cdr3_length: 14
d_call: TRBD1

cdr3_aa: CASATGVYQETQYF
cdr3_nt: TGCGCCAGCGCGACAGGGGTCTACCAAGAGACCCAGTACTTC
v_call: TRBV5-1
clone_size: few
j_call: TRBJ2-5
cdr3_length: 14
d_call: TRBD1

cdr3_aa: CASSLGPTGTGYTF
cdr3_nt: TGTGCCAGCAGTTTAGGACCCACGGGGACTGGCTACACCTTC
v_call: TRBV27
clone_size: few
j_call: TRBJ1-2
cdr3_length: 14
d_call: NA

cdr3_aa: CATSSRDREPYGYTF
cdr3_nt: TGTGCCACCAGCAGCCGGGACAGAGAGCCCTATGGCTACACCTTC
v_call: TRBV15
clone_size: few
j_call: TRBJ1-2
cdr3_length: 15
d_call: TRBD1

cdr3_aa: CASSGRDRGRDTQYF
cdr3_nt: TGTGCCAGCAGTGGCCGGGACAGGGGGAGGGATACGCAGTATTTT
v_call: TRBV6-1
clone_size: many
j_call: TRBJ2-3
cdr3_length: 15
d_call: TRBD1

cdr3_aa: CSVGQGKYEQYF
cdr3_nt: TGCAGCGTTGGACAGGGGAAATACGAGCAGTACTTC
v_call: TRBV29-1
clone_size: many
j_call: TRBJ2-7
cdr3_length: 12
d_call: TRBD1

cdr3_aa: CASSLRAGPSGANVLTF
cdr3_nt: TGTGCCAGCAGCTTGAGAGCGGGGCCCTCTGGGGCCAACGTCCTGACTTTC
v_call: TRBV7-9
clone_size: NA
j_call: TRBJ2-6
cdr3_length: 17
d_call: TRBD2

cdr3_aa: CASSFLQGGEQFF
cdr3_nt: TGTGCCAGCAGTTTTCTACAGGGAGGTGAGCAGTTCTTC
v_call: TRBV11-3
clone_size: few
j_call: TRBJ2-1
cdr3_length: 13
d_call: NA

cdr3_aa: CASSQKGGVGAENTEAFF
cdr3_nt: TGCGCCAGCAGCCAAAAGGGGGGGGTTGGGGCAGAGAACACTGAAGCTTTCTTT
v_call: TRBV4-3
clone_size: NA
j_call: TRBJ1-1
cdr3_length: 18
d_call: NA

cdr3_aa: CASSSLGPQDEQFF
cdr3_nt: TGTGCCAGCAGCTCGCTGGGACCCCAGGATGAGCAGTTCTTC
v_call: TRBV5-5
clone_size: many
j_call: TRBJ2-1
cdr3_length: 14
d_call: NA

cdr3_aa: CASTRTGQGKNIQYF
cdr3_nt: TGTGCCAGCACCCGAACGGGACAGGGGAAAAACATTCAGTACTTC
v_call: TRBV27
clone_size: few
j_call: TRBJ2-4
cdr3_length: 15
d_call: TRBD1

cdr3_aa: CSVEAKQGPTYNEQFF
cdr3_nt: TGCAGCGTTGAAGCTAAACAGGGGCCTACGTACAATGAGCAGTTCTTC
v_call: TRBV29-1
clone_size: many
j_call: TRBJ2-1
cdr3_length: 16
d_call: TRBD1

cdr3_aa: CAIKREQGSYNEQFF
cdr3_nt: TGTGCCATCAAGCGGGAGCAGGGATCCTACAATGAGCAGTTCTTC
v_call: TRBV10-3
clone_size: few
j_call: TRBJ2-1
cdr3_length: 15
d_call: TRBD2

cdr3_aa: CSAKGLADNEQFF
cdr3_nt: TGCAGCGCTAAGGGACTAGCGGACAATGAGCAGTTCTTC
v_call: TRBV29-1
clone_size: few
j_call: TRBJ2-1
cdr3_length: 13
d_call: TRBD2